This T cell receptor beta chain originates from a study of CXCR4 blockade with PD-1 therapy in pancreatic cancer (dated by TCRdb to the late 2010s). With regard to the full study: The study analyzed resected pancreatic ductal adenocarcinoma using both multiplex immunohistochemistry and TCRbeta immunosequencing, alongside ex vivo slice culture that tested PD-1 and CXCR4 blockade. Two geographically distinct regions were TCR-sequenced from each of 6 tumors to assess intratumoral heterogeneity. Here is what the overall study found, with its caveats: Tumors showed clonal expansion, with mean productive clonality 0.14 versus 0.05 in healthy blood, but clonality did not correlate with survival. Because only TCRbeta chains were sequenced, true antigen-specificity overlap among the convergent dominant clones remained unconfirmed, awaiting paired alpha-beta single-cell sequencing. A strong correlation was found between amino acid clone frequency and the number of distinct nucleotide rearrangements encoding each amino acid clone, suggesting convergent selection by common tumor antigens.

None of the patients whose archived tumor blocks were used had received neoadjuvant therapy prior to resection. The preserved-tissue arm of the study used 30 to 35 surgical resection samples from 24 previously untreated pancreatic ductal adenocarcinoma patients. DNA for the resection arm was extracted from ten 5-micron curls of FFPE tumor cut next to the multiplex immunohistochemistry slide. About this clone itself: The clone's antigen remains unknown. The record has no base qualities; no much larger clone is one base away.

The germline V gene provides CDR1 MNHGY and CDR2 SAAAGT. Trimming accounts for 8 bases at V and 0 bases at J, while the number of junction bases matched to no gene is 3. The CDR3 measures 13 amino acids from cysteine to phenylalanine. Only CDR3 DNA is held: 39 bases, read in frame from base 1. Extracted DNA was used for immunosequencing of TCRbeta CDR3 regions with the immunoSEQ Assay at Adaptive Biotechnologies. The authors processed their data as follows. To quantify the absolute abundance of each unique TCRbeta CDR3, sequences were collapsed and filtered. Clonality was defined as 1 minus Pielou's evenness, computed on productive in-frame rearrangements only. Regional overlap was measured by following the top 100 nucleotide rearrangements across paired samples, and the Morisita index was used to compare paired samples with unrelated samples. The immunoSEQ Rearrangement Details tool was used to assess convergence of nucleotide rearrangements onto identical amino acid sequences. The clones in this table, taken by TCRdb from immuneACCESS, are in-frame only. Not every clone is retained; where verified, under half of the shortfall comes from an unresolved V gene, and the cause of the rest is unknown. The V and J calls and the clone size are those of that table, but D and trimming were determined from the DNA. The sample includes under 20,000 clones, with about 72% observed a single time. The ten largest make up around 6.1% of the sample.

The sequenced sample consisted of tumor tissue. The TCR sequence derives from a human donor with pancreatic ductal adenocarcinoma. This chain is built from TRBV6-8 and TRBJ1-2, with 7 junctional bases fitting TRBD1. Here the CDR3 is given as CASEQGANYGYTF. The DNA sequence is given as TGTGCCAGCGAGCAGGGGGCTAACTATGGCTACACCTTC.